This TCR beta chain appears in the sequencing data of a study of blood T cells in healthy people across ages (dated by TCRdb to the mid-2010s). For the study in its entirety: In model experiments, template switching captured about one uniquely barcoded TCR beta cDNA molecule for every two T cells. Age-related changes in TCR beta repertoire diversity were measured in the study by deep sequencing normalized with unique cDNA molecular identifiers. Four age groups were formed from the donors: young (average roughly 15 years), middle-aged (approximately 39), aged (approximately 60) and long-lived (82). Using the same blood draw, the study looked at two additional independent replicas of 1 million unique cDNA reads for two donors, one aged 18 to 29 and the other aged 80 or older. The full study reports these points: Since profiling was done on bulk unsorted PBMCs, naive and antigen-experienced compartments could not be conclusively compared. Observed TCR beta diversity per million T cells fell roughly linearly with age, and a significant reduction was already apparent by age roughly 40. Compared with the aged group, the long-lived group had more naive CD4+ T cells, fewer expanded clones and increased TCR diversity, suggesting age selection. Estimates of total diversity from one million sequenced T cells were regarded as lower bounds and underestimates. A strong correlation was found between observed TCR beta diversity and the percentage of naive T cells measured by flow cytometry. Donor CMV infection status was unknown, potentially confounding age-related changes in expanded clonotypes.

The donors were a few dozen Caucasian individuals from Russia, aged roughly 6 to 100 years, who were systemically healthy. Around 10 milliliters of peripheral blood were collected from each donor into EDTA-treated Vacutainer tubes. PBMCs were isolated by Ficoll-Paque density-gradient centrifugation, with at least 7 million obtained per sample. Total RNA, at least 5.5 micrograms per sample, was extracted from PBMCs with Trizol reagent. For every donor, an aliquot of PBMCs went through flow cytometry to measure the percentages of naive CD45RAhigh/CD27high T cells. A word on this clonotype: Its antigen is unknown. Sequence at one end of the junction differs from germline and may be a read error.

Libraries were made using 5' RACE. The sequencing machine was an Illumina HiSeq 2500. A second PCR of about 6 to 11 cycles was performed with a sample-barcoded 5' primer and a J-beta primer mix. Each TCR beta cDNA molecule received a unique molecular identifier from a template-switch 5' adaptor carrying 12 random nucleotides. At least 2.5 million CDR3-containing paired-end reads were obtained from each sample. First-strand cDNA synthesis was performed from all RNA using the Mint cDNA synthesis kit, with priming by a TRBC-specific oligonucleotide. Following uracil-DNA glycosylase treatment, all cDNA underwent a first 18-cycle PCR with the universal primers M1SS and BC2_uni_R. The paper's data handling went like this. Each sample was normalized by randomly selecting 1 million high-quality reads, each carrying a distinct molecular identifier. Reads with shared molecular identifiers were discarded instead of being binned into consensus sequences. MiTCR, with a Q25 quality threshold and the strictest error-elimination algorithm, was used for CDR3 identification, clonotype clustering and error correction. A nonparametric unseen species model with Euler transformation was used to estimate lower-bound total TCR beta diversity. Through fastp at Q25 and MiXCR, TCRdb rebuilt clones from the public reads, retaining in-frame beta chains. Each entry is one CDR3 protein sequence, shown with its most common DNA and genes. TCRdb assigned the V and J calls; the authors' analysis was not used. In all, the sample holds some 930,000 distinct CDR3 sequences, and 29% of those were seen once. The ten largest clones add up to about 10% of the sample.

For CDR1 and CDR2, the germline V gene lists ENHRY and SYGVKD. Inclusive of the bounding cysteine and phenylalanine, the CDR3 is 14 residues long. Only CDR3 DNA remains: 42 bases, in frame from the first base. The same sample was also used in a study of T cells of mothers and their children. As that second paper reports: Nine systemically healthy Caucasian individuals, comprising three mothers and their six children, were included as donors. cDNA synthesis consumed the entire amount of extracted RNA, loaded at roughly 1.5 ug RNA in each 15 ul reaction. In the second PCR, the M1S primer introduced both the sample barcodes and 2-4 random nucleotides. More than 8.5 million TCR beta CDR3 reads were obtained from each mother, and about 3 million reads were obtained from each child. Thymic selection similarly shapes TCR recombination output in related and unrelated pairs, with minor effect from inherited differences. Normalized repertoire overlap was always found to be slightly, but never significantly, higher in related mother-child pairs than in unrelated mother-child pairs. Persistent microchimeric T cell clones were not detected, at a sensitivity of 85 to 100 clones per million clonotypes. The study used deep NGS to compare TCR beta repertoires of mothers and children, seeking features distinguishing related mother-child pairs from unrelated individuals. On average, the children were 11 +/- 4 years old, while the mothers were 40 +/- 4 years old. Libraries were sequenced on Illumina HiSeq 2000 with 100+100 nt paired-end reads after adapter ligation with NEBNext reagents. To prevent cross-contamination, the mother and child libraries were prepared one month apart and sequenced in separate runs. For each donor, somewhere between roughly 450,000 and 2,000,000 distinct TCR beta clonotypes were identified. Naive TCR beta clonotypes were estimated from low-frequency clonotypes matched to each donor's FACS-determined naive share, without sorting.

This clonotype was obtained from a woman in her thirties or forties in good health. The sequenced sample was blood. The V gene is TRBV10-3 and the J gene is TRBJ1-2, and the D gene may be TRBD1, 5 bases matching. The CDR3 sequence is CTIGSDKQSYGYTF. The nucleotides read TGTACCATCGGATCGGACAAGCAATCCTATGGCTACACCTTC.